This is a list of T cell receptor beta chains from one sample in a study of blood T cell repertoires in COVID-19. TCRdb's copy holds only in-frame clones and misses some; the assay was immunoSEQ multiplex PCR. The table shows roughly 250,000 clones, with 90% occurring only once. The sample comprised peripheral blood. The receptors shown here come from a woman in her thirties or forties with acute or convalescent COVID-19. CDR3s include the opening cysteine and the closing phenylalanine or tryptophan. The D gene is left open where the match is weak. For some rows the clone size is stated as once, few or many, or as a class when expanded; others skip it.

TGCGCCAGCAGCTTTGGGCTAGCGGGGACCATGCATGAGCAGTTCTTC,CASSFGLAGTMHEQFF,TRBD2,TRBV5-1,TRBJ2-1,-
TGTGCCAGCAGTTTAATGACAGGTGCTTCGCCTGGGGCCAACGTCCTGACTTTC,CASSLMTGASPGANVLTF,-,TRBV28,TRBJ2-6,few
TGCGCCAGCAGCCTGACAGGGCCGAGCTCCTATAATTCACCCCTCCACTTT,CASSLTGPSSYNSPLHF,TRBD1,TRBV5-1,TRBJ1-6,-
TGCGCCAGCAGCTTGGTACCAGGGGGCAACACTGAAGCTTTCTTT,CASSLVPGGNTEAFF,TRBD1,TRBV5-1,TRBJ1-1,-
TGTGCCACCTCCTTAGCGCCTAACTATGGCTACACCTTC,CATSLAPNYGYTF,-,TRBV19,TRBJ1-2,-
TGTGCCAGCAGTCAGGGGCCGGGCTCTGGAAACACCATATATTTT,CASSQGPGSGNTIYF,-,TRBV7-2,TRBJ1-3,-
TGTGCCAGCAGTTACTCGGGACAGGGGATGGAAAAACTGTTTTTT,CASSYSGQGMEKLFF,TRBD1,TRBV6-6,TRBJ1-4,-
TGTGCCAGCAGCGTAGTAGGATCTGGAGACTACCAAATTTTCTTC,CASSVVGSGDYQIFF,-,TRBV9,TRBJ2-1,few
TGTGCCAGCAGCTTGGGTGGGGCCTCTGGAAACACCATATATTTT,CASSLGGASGNTIYF,-,TRBV5-6,TRBJ1-3,-
TGCGCCAGCAGCTTGGAGGGGCGGGGGATACTTAACTATGGCTACACCTTC,CASSLEGRGILNYGYTF,-,TRBV5-1,TRBJ1-2,-
TGTGCCAGCAGCGTAGGCGGGGAACAAGAGACCCAGTACTTC,CASSVGGEQETQYF,-,TRBV9,TRBJ2-5,-
TGTGCTAGTCCCAAGGTGGGGGGTTTGGACAATCAGCCCCAGCATTTT,CASPKVGGLDNQPQHF,-,TRBV12-5,TRBJ1-5,-
TGCGCCAGCAGGACTGAGGGTTCCTATAATTCACCCCTCCACTTT,CASRTEGSYNSPLHF,-,TRBV5-1,TRBJ1-6,once
TGTGCCAGCTGGCGGGGTTGGGGAGTTACCGGGGAGCTGTTTTTT,CASWRGWGVTGELFF,-,TRBV27,TRBJ2-2,-
TGTGCCTGGAGTGTACGGGGAGGCCCAGATACGCAGTATTTT,CAWSVRGGPDTQYF,-,TRBV30,TRBJ2-3,-
TGTGCCTGGAGTAAGGGCAGGGTAGATTCACCCCTCCACTTT,CAWSKGRVDSPLHF,-,TRBV30,TRBJ1-6,-
TGTGCCAGCAGGACAGGACTCGCTGGAAACACCATATATTTT,CASRTGLAGNTIYF,-,TRBV7-2,TRBJ1-3,-
TGTGCGGGGGCGGGGGCAGGGGATAATCAGCCCCAGCATTTT,CAGAGAGDNQPQHF,-,TRBV19,TRBJ1-5,-
TGTGCCAGCAGCCAAGATCAGAACAATCAGCCCCAGCATTTT,CASSQDQNNQPQHF,-,TRBV4-2,TRBJ1-5,-
TGTGCCAGTAGTATACCTACTTTCGACAGATATGGCTACACCTTC,CASSIPTFDRYGYTF,-,TRBV19,TRBJ1-2,-
TGTGCCAGTGGGCAGATTGAGACCCAGTACTTC,CASGQIETQYF,-,TRBV12-3/TRBV12-4,TRBJ2-5,once
TGCAGTGCTAGTAAGCCGAGCTCTGGAAACACCATATATTTT,CSASKPSSGNTIYF,-,TRBV20-1,TRBJ1-3,-
TGCAGCGTAGCAGGGACATCTAGCACAGATACGCAGTATTTT,CSVAGTSSTDTQYF,-,TRBV29-1,TRBJ2-3,-
TGTGCCAGCAGCGGAGGACAGGGGGAAAGAATCTATGGCTACACCTTC,CASSGGQGERIYGYTF,TRBD1,TRBV2,TRBJ1-2,-
TGTGCTAGTGGTTTGGACGGATTGGGGCAGGGTAATCAGCCCCAGCATTTT,CASGLDGLGQGNQPQHF,-,TRBV12-5,TRBJ1-5,-
TGCGCCAGCAGTCCGACAGTGGACCTCTATGGCTACACCTTC,CASSPTVDLYGYTF,-,TRBV10-2,TRBJ1-2,once
TGTGCCAGCAGCTTATCTCCAGAAATGAGGGGCTACACCTTC,CASSLSPEMRGYTF,-,TRBV7-8,TRBJ1-2,-
TGTGCCACCAGCAGAGACGACAGTAACTATGGCTACACCTTC,CATSRDDSNYGYTF,-,TRBV15,TRBJ1-2,-
TGTGCCAGCAGCCAATCCACCGGGGGATTTTTGCGGGCCCAGTACTTC,CASSQSTGGFLRAQYF,-,TRBV3-1/TRBV3-2,TRBJ2-5,-
TGTGCCAGCAGCCCACTGACAGAAGGGAACACCGAAGCTTTCTTT,CASSPLTEGNTEAFF,-,TRBV6-5,TRBJ1-1,-
TGCGCCAGCAGTAGCAGGCCTGGGACTGAAGCTTTCTTT,CASSSRPGTEAFF,-,TRBV10-1,TRBJ1-1,-
TGTGCCAGCAGCTTAGGACAGCTTGAGGTCCATTCACCCCTCCACTTT,CASSLGQLEVHSPLHF,-,TRBV7-2,TRBJ1-6,-
TGTGCCAGCAGTTCCGGGTTCGACTATGGCTACACCTTC,CASSSGFDYGYTF,-,TRBV6-5,TRBJ1-2,-
TGTGCCAGCAGTGACTCCGGGGGGGGAGATACGCAGTATTTT,CASSDSGGGDTQYF,TRBD2,TRBV6-4,TRBJ2-3,once
TGCGCCAGCAGCTCCCTAGGACAGGGGGATGAAAAACTGTTTTTT,CASSSLGQGDEKLFF,TRBD1,TRBV5-1,TRBJ1-4,once
TGTGCCAGCAGTGAACCTCCGGGGCTAGCGGGGGGGTTGGCCCAGTACTTC,CASSEPPGLAGGLAQYF,TRBD2,TRBV2,TRBJ2-5,-
TGTGCCAGCAGCCAACTGGGCGGGGACACTGAAGCTTTCTTT,CASSQLGGDTEAFF,-,TRBV2,TRBJ1-1,few
TGCGCCAGCAGCCGGGGGGCGGGCGGCACCGGGGAGCTGTTTTTT,CASSRGAGGTGELFF,-,TRBV5-1,TRBJ2-2,few